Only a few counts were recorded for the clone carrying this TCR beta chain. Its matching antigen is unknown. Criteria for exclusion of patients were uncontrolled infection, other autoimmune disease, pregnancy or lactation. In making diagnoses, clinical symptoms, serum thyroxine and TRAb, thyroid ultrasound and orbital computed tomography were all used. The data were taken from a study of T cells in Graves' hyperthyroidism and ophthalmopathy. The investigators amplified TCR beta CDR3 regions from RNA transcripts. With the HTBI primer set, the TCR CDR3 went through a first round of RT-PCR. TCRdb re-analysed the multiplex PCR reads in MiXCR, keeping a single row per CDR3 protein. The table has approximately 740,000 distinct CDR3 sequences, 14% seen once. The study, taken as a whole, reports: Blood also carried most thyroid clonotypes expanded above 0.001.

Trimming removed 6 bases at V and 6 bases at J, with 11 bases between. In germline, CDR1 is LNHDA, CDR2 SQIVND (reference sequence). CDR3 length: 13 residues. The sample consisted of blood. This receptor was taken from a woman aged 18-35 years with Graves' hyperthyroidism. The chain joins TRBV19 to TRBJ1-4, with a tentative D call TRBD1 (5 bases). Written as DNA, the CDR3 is TGTGCCAGTAGGAAGGGACCATATGAAAAACTGTTTTTT. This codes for CASRKGPYEKLFF.